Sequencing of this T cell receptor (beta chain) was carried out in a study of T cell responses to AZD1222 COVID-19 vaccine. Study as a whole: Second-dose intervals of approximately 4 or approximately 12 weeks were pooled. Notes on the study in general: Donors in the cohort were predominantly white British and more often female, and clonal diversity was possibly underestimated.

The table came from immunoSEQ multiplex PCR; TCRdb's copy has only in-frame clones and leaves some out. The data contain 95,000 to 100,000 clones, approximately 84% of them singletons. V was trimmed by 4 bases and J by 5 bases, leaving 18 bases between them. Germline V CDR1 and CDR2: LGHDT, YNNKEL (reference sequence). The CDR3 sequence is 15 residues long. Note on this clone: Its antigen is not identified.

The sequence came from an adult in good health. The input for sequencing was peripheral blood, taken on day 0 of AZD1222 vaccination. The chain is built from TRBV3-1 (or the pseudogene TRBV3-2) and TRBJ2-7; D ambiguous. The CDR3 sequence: CASSPSETGGNEQYF. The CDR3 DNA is TGTGCCAGCAGCCCGTCCGAGACTGGTGGGAACGAGCAGTACTTC.